This T cell receptor beta chain originates from a study of control samples from healthy donors and cancer patients. Sequencing was performed with immunoSEQ multiplex PCR; in TCRdb, only in-frame clones are kept and a portion is missing. The profile covers approximately 100,000 clones, with around 89% appearing a single time and approximately 8.3% taken by the ten largest. Losses at the gene ends were 4 bases for V and 0 bases for J; bases not matched to a gene: 6. The CDR3 runs 17 residues. Germline V gives CDR1 LGHDT, CDR2 YNNKEL (reference sequence). Source material: blood. The chain couples TRBV3-1 (or the pseudogene TRBV3-2) to TRBJ2-6, with 7 nucleotides matching TRBD1. This TCR derives from a man aged 25 to 40 in good health. The CDR3 here is CASSRQGATSGANVLTF. CDR3 sequence (DNA): TGTGCCAGCAGCCGACAGGGCGCCACCTCTGGGGCCAACGTCCTGACTTTC.